What follows are 28 T cell receptor beta chains derived from one specimen sequenced in a study of STAT5B mutations in CD4+ large granular lymphocyte leukemia (dated by TCRdb to 2022 to 2024). Library generation was performed with the immunoSEQ multiplex PCR assay. As stored in TCRdb, this immuneACCESS dataset retains in-frame rearrangements with V and J assigned. A fraction of the clones does not appear; measured against another copy, unresolved V genes explain less than half of the discrepancy, and the remainder lacks a known reason. The sample table records tens of thousands of clones; approximately 81% of these occur just once. The leading ten clones occupy less than 0.3% of the sample. The sequenced sample consisted of CD4+ T cells from blood buffy coats. The receptor set was obtained from a human donor in good health.

The rearrangement uses TRBV28 and TRBJ2-5; 9 nucleotides line up with TRBD1. The CDR3 contains 13 residues. J lost 4 bases, V lost 6 bases, and 3 bases had no gene match. Germline CDR1 and CDR2: MDHEN and SYDVKM. CDR3 loop: CASRTGGSETQYF. The CDR3 bases are TGTGCCAGCAGAACAGGGGGCTCAGAGACCCAGTACTTC.

The gene calls are TRBV7-6 and TRBJ1-1; no clear D gene. The CDR3 contains 14 residues. Trimming took off 1 base at V and 3 bases at J, with 9 bases between the two ends. The V gene's germline CDR1 is SGHVS and CDR2 FNYEAQ. For the CDR3, the DNA is TGTGCCAGCAGCTTAGTAGGCGGCGACACTGAAGCTTTCTTT. It is translated as CASSLVGGDTEAFF.

There are a few counts of this clone. The gene calls are TRBV11-2 and TRBJ2-3; 9 nucleotides align to TRBD2. Germline CDR1 and CDR2: SGHAT and FQNNGV. Trimming at V came to 2 bases and at J to 2 bases, leaving 5 bases not matched to a gene. CDR3 length: 16 residues. CDR3 sequence (DNA): TGTGCCAGCAGCTTACGGACTAGCGCAGACACAGATACGCAGTATTTT. Its protein product is CASSLRTSADTDTQYF.

CDR3 nucleotides: TGTGCCAGCAGCTTACACGGTTCCGGGGAGCTGTTTTTT. Encoded protein: CASSLHGSGELFF. The chain carries TRBV7-2 and TRBJ2-2, with D hard to call. V was trimmed by 2 bases and J by 6 bases, leaving 7 bases between them. This CDR3 has 13 residues. Germline-derived CDR1 and CDR2 are SGHTA and FQGNSA. The full variable domain, rest sourced from reference TRBV7-2 and TRBJ2-2, is GAGVSQSPSNKVTEKGKDVELRCDPISGHTALYWYRQSLGQGLEFLIYFQGNSAPDKSGLPSDRFSAERTGGSVSTLTIQRTQQEDSAVYLCASSLHGSGELFFGEGSRLTVL.

The chain uses TRBV7-2 and TRBJ1-4; 10 bases are a match to TRBD1. The germline V gene has CDR1 SGHTA and CDR2 FQGNSA. Germline trimming cut 5 bases from V and 8 bases from J; bases unmatched to any gene: 5. This CDR3 spans 14 amino acids. CDR3 sequence: CASSLTGQGEKLFF. The DNA of the CDR3 is TGTGCCAGCAGCCTTACGGGACAGGGGGAAAAACTGTTTTTT.

The gene calls are TRBV4-3 and TRBJ1-2; a weak D match, TRBD1 (5 bases). The CDR3 contains 12 residues. V gave up 3 bases and J gave up 14 bases, with 16 bases separating them. CDR1 LGHNA and CDR2 YSLEER come from the germline V gene. This CDR3 is CASSQGGDSRTF. The CDR3 nucleotides read TGCGCCAGCAGCCAGGGGGGGGATTCGCGGACCTTC.

This chain connects TRBV20-1 to TRBJ2-3; D remains ambiguous. The CDR3 contains 11 residues. CDR1 is DFQATT, CDR2 SNEGSKA, per germline (reference sequence). V lost 6 bases and J 2 bases, leaving 6 bases between the germline ends. The CDR3 bases are TGCAGTGCCTTATACACAGATACGCAGTATTTT. It codes for CSALYTDTQYF.

The V gene is TRBV10-3, the J gene TRBJ2-3; D gene unclear. The CDR3 runs 14 residues. V was trimmed by 2 bases and J by 2 bases, leaving 8 bases between them. Looked up from germline, CDR1 is ENHRY and CDR2 is SYGVKD. The CDR3 DNA follows: TGTGCCATCAGTGAGCACCAGTCCACAGATACGCAGTATTTT. It is translated as CAISEHQSTDTQYF.

This sequence joins TRBV6-5 and TRBJ2-6; 7 positions match TRBD1. The germline CDR1 and CDR2 sequences are MNHEY and SVGAGI. V trimming: 0 bases; J trimming: 4 bases; junction bases outside the gene matches: 3. The CDR3 covers 16 residues. The CDR3, as DNA: TGTGCCAGCAGTTACTCGACAGGGCCCGGGGCCAACGTCCTGACTTTC. Translating gives CASSYSTGPGANVLTF.

The chain combines TRBV10-3 with TRBJ2-7; the D call may be TRBD1 or TRBD2 (7 bases each). The CDR3 consists of 14 residues. V lost 7 bases and J lost 7, with 20 bases in between. Per the germline V gene, CDR1 is ENHRY and CDR2 is SYGVKD. As DNA, the CDR3 is TGTGCCATCATGCCAGGGGGGGGATCGGAAGAGCAGTACTTC. Translation gives CAIMPGGGSEEQYF.

The chain combines TRBV28 with TRBJ1-1; D is possibly TRBD1 (6 bases). Germline V gene sequence: CDR1 MDHEN, CDR2 SYDVKM. The CDR3 is 14 amino acids. Trimming left V 6 bases short and J 3 bases short, with 14 bases between. Here the CDR3 reads CASSQQGMYTEAFF. CDR3 sequence (DNA): TGTGCCAGCAGCCAACAGGGTATGTACACTGAAGCTTTCTTT.

The rearrangement joins TRBV6-5 to TRBJ1-2, with D maybe TRBD1 (6 bases). The CDR3 has 13 residues. The ends were cut back, 0 bases at V and 6 bases at J, with 8 bases in the middle. CDR1 is MNHEY, CDR2 SVGAGI, per germline. CDR3 sequence (DNA): TGTGCCAGCAGTTACTCGAGGGGGGATGGCTACACCTTC. Protein: CASSYSRGDGYTF.

V is TRBV6-5 and J is TRBJ2-1; D gene unclear. CDR3 size: 11 residues. Germline CDR1 is MNHEY and CDR2 is SVGAGI. The V end lost 4 bases, the J end lost 8 bases, and 6 bases lay between the germline ends. The CDR3 DNA reads as TGTGCCAGCAGTTCCCTTGATGAGCAGTTCTTC. It is translated as CASSSLDEQFF.

The chain joins TRBV2 to TRBJ1-3, with D possibly TRBD1 on 5 matching bases. This CDR3 is 20 amino acids long. Per germline, CDR1 SNHLY and CDR2 FYNNEI. The germline V and J ends were trimmed by 6 bases and 3 bases, with 30 bases remaining between them. The CDR3 here is CASSVAFDPSRVADGNTIYF. CDR3 nucleotide sequence: TGTGCCAGCAGCGTTGCCTTCGATCCCTCCAGGGTTGCAGATGGAAACACCATATATTTT.

The chain links TRBV21-1 to TRBJ2-7; TRBD1 is the table's D call and was not checked against the DNA. TRBV21-1 corresponds to a pseudogene. This CDR3 spans 14 amino acids. CDR3 loop: CASSNYRRLYEQYF. CDR3 DNA: TGTGCCAGCAGCAATTACAGGCGCCTCTACGAGCAGTACTTC.

The gene calls are TRBV10-3 and TRBJ1-1, with unresolved D. Trimming pared 7 bases from V and 6 bases from J, leaving 15 bases between. This CDR3 has 13 residues. CDR1 is ENHRY and CDR2 is SYGVKD in the germline V gene. In nucleotides, the CDR3 is TGTGCCATCACCCCCCGTGGGGTCGCTGAAGCTTTCTTT. Translated: CAITPRGVAEAFF.

The V and J genes are TRBV5-1 and TRBJ2-5; TRBD2 matches 8 bases. The CDR3 totals 15 residues. The V gene's germline CDR1 is SGHRS and CDR2 YFSETQ. V gave up 3 bases and J gave up 2 bases; unmatched junction bases: 6. The CDR3 nucleotides are TGCGCCAGCAGCTCCGGACTAGCTCCACAAGAGACCCAGTACTTC. Its translation: CASSSGLAPQETQYF.

This chain connects TRBV18 to TRBJ2-6; maybe TRBD1 (5 bases). V was cut by 3 bases and J by 3 bases, with 12 bases left in between. CDR1 and CDR2 from the germline V gene are KGHSH and LQKENI. The CDR3 runs to 16 residues. As DNA, the CDR3 is TGTGCCAGCTCACCTAGGGGCCCGGATGGGGCCAACGTCCTGACTTTC. It yields the protein CASSPRGPDGANVLTF.

This clone was counted only a few times. The chain is built from TRBV11-2 and TRBJ1-1; the D gene is possibly TRBD1 (5 bases). The germline V and J ends were trimmed by 5 bases and 0 bases, with 19 bases remaining between them. The CDR3 length is 17 residues. Germline loops: CDR1 SGHAT, CDR2 FQNNGV. This chain's CDR3 is CASSPPGGALMNTEAFF. Here the CDR3 DNA reads TGTGCCAGCAGCCCACCGGGAGGGGCACTTATGAACACTGAAGCTTTCTTT.

The chain employs TRBV16 and TRBJ2-3, with D perhaps assigned TRBD1 or TRBD2 (5 bases each). The CDR3 is 14 amino acids. V was shortened by 4 bases and J by 3 bases, with 11 bases between the two germline ends. CDR1 is KGHSY and CDR2 is FQNENV in the germline V gene. CDR3 sequence: CASSPGTLTDTQYF. CDR3 in DNA: TGTGCCAGCAGCCCCGGGACCCTTACAGATACGCAGTATTTT. The complete variable domain, with remaining parts taken from reference TRBV16 and TRBJ2-3, reads GEEVAQTPKHLVRGEGQKAKLYCAPIKGHSYVFWYQQVLKNEFKFLISFQNENVFDETGMPKERFSAKCLPNSPCSLEIQATKLEDSAVYFCASSPGTLTDTQYFGPGTRLTVL.

The rearrangement uses TRBV28 and TRBJ1-6; D may be TRBD1 (5 bases). This CDR3 is 14 amino acids long. The germline gives CDR1 MDHEN, CDR2 SYDVKM. V was clipped by 7 bases and J by 10 bases, with 17 bases between them. CDR3 protein: CASIEGVSASPLHF. In nucleotides, the CDR3 is TGTGCCAGCATCGAAGGGGTATCGGCCTCACCCCTCCACTTT.

This clone was detected once. This chain links TRBV30 with TRBJ1-3; TRBD1 is a possible D gene (5 bases). Germline V lookup: CDR1 GTSNPN, CDR2 SVGIG (reference sequence). The CDR3 extends over 15 amino acids. The V and J ends lost 4 bases and 0 bases respectively, with 13 bases between them. The CDR3 spells CAWMSGSGSGNTIYF. In nucleotides, the CDR3 is TGTGCCTGGATGTCAGGGTCTGGCTCTGGAAACACCATATATTTT.

The V and J genes are TRBV5-6 and TRBJ2-4, with D tentatively TRBD2 (5 bases). Per the germline V gene, CDR1 is SGHDT and CDR2 is YYEEEE. The CDR3 contains 19 residues. Trimming took off 0 bases at V and 0 bases at J, with 19 bases between the two ends. CDR3 sequence reads: CASSLALGLEGKAKNIQYF. CDR3 nucleotides: TGTGCCAGCAGCTTGGCCCTCGGACTTGAGGGCAAAGCCAAAAACATTCAGTACTTC.

The chain couples TRBV6-1 to TRBJ2-5; 7 nucleotides line up with TRBD1. The CDR3 has 14 amino acids. The trim removed 6 bases at V and 4 bases at J, leaving 8 bases unmatched. Looked up from germline, CDR1 is MNHNS and CDR2 is SASEGT. CDR3 nucleotides: TGTGCCAGCAGCCTGCTTACAGGGGTAGAGACCCAGTACTTC. Protein: CASSLLTGVETQYF.

In nucleotides, the CDR3 is TGTGCCTGGAGATATCCGAGACAGGGGGCCTGGCGGTATAATTCACCCCTCCACTTT. It yields the protein CAWRYPRQGAWRYNSPLHF. V and J are TRBV30 and TRBJ1-6, with TRBD1 matching over 10 bases. The CDR3 totals 19 residues. The J segment lost 4 bases and the V segment lost 3 bases, leaving 15 bases of the junction unmatched. Per the germline V gene, CDR1 is GTSNPN and CDR2 is SVGIG (reference sequence).

The rearrangement joins TRBV19 to TRBJ2-7; D perhaps matches TRBD1 (5 bases). This CDR3 is 15 amino acids long. Trimming shortened V by 3 bases and J by 2 bases, and 14 bases separated the two germline ends. Germline V gives CDR1 LNHDA, CDR2 SQIVND (reference sequence). The CDR3 sequence: CASSIIGETTYEQYF. CDR3 DNA: TGTGCCAGTAGTATCATAGGGGAAACTACCTACGAGCAGTACTTC.

The chain joins TRBV5-4 to TRBJ2-1; D gene unclear. Germline values: CDR1 SGHNT, CDR2 YYREEE (reference sequence). The CDR3 loop spans 14 amino acids. V shed 2 bases and J shed 0 bases, with 6 bases lying between them. Here the CDR3 reads CASSFGSSYNEQFF. As DNA, the CDR3 is TGTGCCAGCAGCTTCGGCAGCTCCTACAATGAGCAGTTCTTC.

This clone was observed a few times. The genes are TRBV7-3 and TRBJ2-5, with D maybe TRBD2 (6 bases). The CDR3 is 17 amino acids. In germline, CDR1 is SGHTA, CDR2 FQGTGA. V lost 2 bases and J lost 3, with 19 bases in between. The CDR3 protein is CASSLGDSGGEKETQYF. The CDR3 DNA reads TGTGCCAGCAGCTTAGGGGATTCGGGCGGGGAGAAAGAGACCCAGTACTTC.